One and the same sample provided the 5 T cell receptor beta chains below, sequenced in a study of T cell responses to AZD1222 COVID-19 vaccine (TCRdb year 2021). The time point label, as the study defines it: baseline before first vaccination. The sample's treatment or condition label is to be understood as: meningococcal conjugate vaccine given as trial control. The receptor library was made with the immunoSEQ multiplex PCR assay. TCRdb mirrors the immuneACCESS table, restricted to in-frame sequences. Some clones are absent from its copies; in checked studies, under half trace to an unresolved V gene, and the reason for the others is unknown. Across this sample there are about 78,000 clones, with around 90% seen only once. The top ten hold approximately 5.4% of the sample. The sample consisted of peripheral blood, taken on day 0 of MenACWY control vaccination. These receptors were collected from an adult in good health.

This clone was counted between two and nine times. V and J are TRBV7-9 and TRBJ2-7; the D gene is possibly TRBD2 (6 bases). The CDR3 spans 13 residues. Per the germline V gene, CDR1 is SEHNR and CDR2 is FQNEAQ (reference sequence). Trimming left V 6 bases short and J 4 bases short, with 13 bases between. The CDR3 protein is CASSGGNGYEQYF. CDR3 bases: TGTGCCAGCAGTGGAGGGAACGGGTACGAGCAGTACTTC.

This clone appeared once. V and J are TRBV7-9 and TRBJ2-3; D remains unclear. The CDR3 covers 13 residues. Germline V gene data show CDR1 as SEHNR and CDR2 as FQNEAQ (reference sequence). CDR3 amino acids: CAVGRRPTDTQYF. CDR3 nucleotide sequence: TGTGCTGTAGGGCGGAGACCCACAGATACGCAGTATTTT.

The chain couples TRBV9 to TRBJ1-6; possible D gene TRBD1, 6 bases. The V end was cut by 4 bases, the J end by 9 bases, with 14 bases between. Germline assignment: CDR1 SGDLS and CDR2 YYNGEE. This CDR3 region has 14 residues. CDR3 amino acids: CASSPAGDGSPLHF. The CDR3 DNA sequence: TGTGCCAGCAGCCCCGCAGGGGATGGTTCACCCCTCCACTTT.

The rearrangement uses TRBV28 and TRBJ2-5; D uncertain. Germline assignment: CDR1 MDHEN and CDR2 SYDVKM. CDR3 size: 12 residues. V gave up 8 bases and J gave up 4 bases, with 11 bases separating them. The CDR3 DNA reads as TGTGCCAGCGGAGTTCGTGGAGAGACCCAGTACTTC. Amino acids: CASGVRGETQYF.

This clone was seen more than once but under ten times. The DNA of the CDR3 is TGTGCCAGCAGTTCAGGGGGCCGCCAGCCCCAGCATTTT. Translation: CASSSGGRQPQHF. The chain uses TRBV28 and TRBJ1-5, with 8 bases matching TRBD1. Germline CDR1 reads MDHEN; CDR2 reads SYDVKM. V shed 4 bases and J 7 bases; nucleotides not matched to a gene: 3. The length of the CDR3 is 13 residues.